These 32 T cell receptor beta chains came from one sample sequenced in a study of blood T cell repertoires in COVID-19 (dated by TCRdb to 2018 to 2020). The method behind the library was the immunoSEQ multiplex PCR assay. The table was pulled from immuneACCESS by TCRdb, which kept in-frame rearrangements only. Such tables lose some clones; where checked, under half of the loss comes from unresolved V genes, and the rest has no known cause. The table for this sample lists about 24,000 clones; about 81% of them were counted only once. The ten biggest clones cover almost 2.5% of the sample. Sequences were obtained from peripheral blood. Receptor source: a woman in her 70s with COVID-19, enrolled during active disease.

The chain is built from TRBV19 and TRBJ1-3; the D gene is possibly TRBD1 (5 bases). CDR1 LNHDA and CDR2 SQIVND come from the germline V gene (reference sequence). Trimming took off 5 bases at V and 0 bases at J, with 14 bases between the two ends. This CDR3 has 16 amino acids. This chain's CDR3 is CASSLRDSSSGNTIYF. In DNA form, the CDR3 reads TGTGCCAGTAGTCTTAGAGACAGCTCCTCTGGAAACACCATATATTTT.

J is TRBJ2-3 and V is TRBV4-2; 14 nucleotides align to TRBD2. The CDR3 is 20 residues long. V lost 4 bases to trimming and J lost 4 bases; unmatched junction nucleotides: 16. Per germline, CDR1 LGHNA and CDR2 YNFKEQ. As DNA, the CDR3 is TGTGCCAGCAGCCGACGCCCCGGGACTAGCGGGGGAGGAATCCCAGATACGCAGTATTTT. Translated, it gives CASSRRPGTSGGGIPDTQYF.

In DNA form, the CDR3 reads TGTGCTAGTGGTTTGGTACGCCCCGGGACAGGGGGCATCACCGGGGAGCTGTTTTTT. It yields the protein CASGLVRPGTGGITGELFF. The J gene is TRBJ2-2, the V gene TRBV12-5, with TRBD1 matching over 12 bases. The CDR3 sequence is 19 residues long. The trim removed 0 bases at V and 4 bases at J, leaving 9 bases unmatched. Germline assignment: CDR1 LGHNT and CDR2 FRNRAP.

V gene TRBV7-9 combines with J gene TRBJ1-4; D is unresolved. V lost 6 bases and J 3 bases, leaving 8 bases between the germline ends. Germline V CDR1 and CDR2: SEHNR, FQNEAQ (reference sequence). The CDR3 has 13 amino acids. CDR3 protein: CASSHGSNEKLFF. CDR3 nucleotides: TGTGCCAGCAGTCACGGTTCTAATGAAAAACTGTTTTTT.

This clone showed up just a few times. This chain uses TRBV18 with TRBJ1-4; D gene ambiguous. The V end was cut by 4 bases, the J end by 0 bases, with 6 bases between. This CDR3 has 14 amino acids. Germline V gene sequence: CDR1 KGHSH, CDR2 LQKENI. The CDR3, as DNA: TGTGCCAGCTCACTCAGTGCAACTAATGAAAAACTGTTTTTT. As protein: CASSLSATNEKLFF.

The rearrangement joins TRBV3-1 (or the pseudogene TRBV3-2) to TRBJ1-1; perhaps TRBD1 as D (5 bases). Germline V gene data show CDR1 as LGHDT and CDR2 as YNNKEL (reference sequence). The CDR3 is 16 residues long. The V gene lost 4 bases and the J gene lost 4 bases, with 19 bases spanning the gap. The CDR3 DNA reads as TGTGCCAGCAGCCTTTCGGACGCCAGGGAGGGCACTGAAGCTTTCTTT. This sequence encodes CASSLSDAREGTEAFF.

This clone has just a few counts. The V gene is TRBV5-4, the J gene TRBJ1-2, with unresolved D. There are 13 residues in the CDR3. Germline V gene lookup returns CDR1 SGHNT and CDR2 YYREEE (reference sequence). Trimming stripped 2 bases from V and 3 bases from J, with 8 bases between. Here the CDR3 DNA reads TGTGCCAGCAGCTTACAGAGAGACTATGGCTACACCTTC. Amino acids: CASSLQRDYGYTF.

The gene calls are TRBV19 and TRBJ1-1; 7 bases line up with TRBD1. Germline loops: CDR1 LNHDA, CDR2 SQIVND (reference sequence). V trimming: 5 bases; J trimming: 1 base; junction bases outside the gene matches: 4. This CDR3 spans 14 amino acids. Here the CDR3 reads CASSLRDRNTEAFF. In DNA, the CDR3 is TGTGCCAGTAGTCTCCGGGACAGGAACACTGAAGCTTTCTTT.

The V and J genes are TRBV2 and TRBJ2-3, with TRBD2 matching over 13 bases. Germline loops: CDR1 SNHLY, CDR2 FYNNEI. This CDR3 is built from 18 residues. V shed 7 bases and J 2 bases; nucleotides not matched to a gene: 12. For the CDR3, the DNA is TGTGCCAGCACCCCTGCCGGGACTAGCGGGACCATCACAGATACGCAGTATTTT. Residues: CASTPAGTSGTITDTQYF. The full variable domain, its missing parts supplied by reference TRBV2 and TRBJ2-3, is EPEVTQTPSHQVTQMGQEVILRCVPISNHLYFYWYRQILGQKVEFLVSFYNNEISEKSEIFDDQFSVERPDGSNFTLKIRSTKLEDSAMYFCASTPAGTSGTITDTQYFGPGTRLTVL.

The DNA for the CDR3 is TGTGCCAGCAGTCTGACAGGGGGCACTGAGCAGTTCTTC. Encoded protein: CASSLTGGTEQFF. The chain recombines TRBV3-1 (or the pseudogene TRBV3-2) with TRBJ2-1; 10 bases map to TRBD1. Germline values: CDR1 LGHDT, CDR2 YNNKEL (reference sequence). The V and J ends lost 6 bases and 9 bases, in that order; junction bases with no gene match: 5. The CDR3 totals 13 residues.

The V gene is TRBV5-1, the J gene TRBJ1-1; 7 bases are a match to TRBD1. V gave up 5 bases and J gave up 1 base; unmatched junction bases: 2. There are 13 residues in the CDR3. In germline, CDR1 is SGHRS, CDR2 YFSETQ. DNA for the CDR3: TGCGCCAGCAGGGGGACAGCGAACACTGAAGCTTTCTTT. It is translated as CASRGTANTEAFF.

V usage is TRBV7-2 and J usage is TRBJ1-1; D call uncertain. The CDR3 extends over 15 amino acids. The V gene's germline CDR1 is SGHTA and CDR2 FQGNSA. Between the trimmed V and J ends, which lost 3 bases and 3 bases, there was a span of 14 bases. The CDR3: CASSFTGWRDTEAFF. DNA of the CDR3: TGTGCCAGCAGCTTTACGGGGTGGCGGGACACTGAAGCTTTCTTT.

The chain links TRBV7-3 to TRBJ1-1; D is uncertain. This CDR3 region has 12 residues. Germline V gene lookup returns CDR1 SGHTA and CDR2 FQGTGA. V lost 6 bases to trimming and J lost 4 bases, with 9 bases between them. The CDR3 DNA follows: TGTGCCAGCAGAAGCCCGGGCACTGAAGCTTTCTTT. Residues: CASRSPGTEAFF. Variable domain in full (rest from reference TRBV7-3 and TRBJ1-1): GAGVSQTPSNKVTEKGKYVELRCDPISGHTALYWYRQSLGQGPEFLIYFQGTGAADDSGLPNDRFFAVRPEGSVSTLKIQRTERGDSAVYLCASRSPGTEAFFGQGTRLTVV.

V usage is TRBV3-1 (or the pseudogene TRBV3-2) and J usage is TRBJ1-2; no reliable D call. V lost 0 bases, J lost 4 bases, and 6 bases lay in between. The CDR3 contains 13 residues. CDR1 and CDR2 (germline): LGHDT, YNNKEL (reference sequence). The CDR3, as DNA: TGTGCCAGCAGCCAAGATGTGGCCTATGGCTACACCTTC. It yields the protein CASSQDVAYGYTF.

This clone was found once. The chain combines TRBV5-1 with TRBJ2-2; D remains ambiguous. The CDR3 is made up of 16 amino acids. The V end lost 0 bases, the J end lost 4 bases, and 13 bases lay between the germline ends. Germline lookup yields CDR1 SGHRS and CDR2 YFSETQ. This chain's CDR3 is CASSLGVQISTGELFF. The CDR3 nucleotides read TGCGCCAGCAGCTTGGGTGTACAGATTTCCACCGGGGAGCTGTTTTTT.

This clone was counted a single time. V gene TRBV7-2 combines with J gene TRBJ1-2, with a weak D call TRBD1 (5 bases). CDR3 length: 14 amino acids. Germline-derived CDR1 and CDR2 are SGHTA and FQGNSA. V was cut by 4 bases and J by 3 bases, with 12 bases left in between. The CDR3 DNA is TGTGCCAGCAGCTCCCGCGGGGGTTACTATGGCTACACCTTC. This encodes CASSSRGGYYGYTF.

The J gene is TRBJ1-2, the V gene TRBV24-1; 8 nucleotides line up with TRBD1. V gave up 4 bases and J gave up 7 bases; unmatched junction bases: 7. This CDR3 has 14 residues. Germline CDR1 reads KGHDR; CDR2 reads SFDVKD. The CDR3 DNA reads TGTGCCACCAGTGAGGCGCCGGACAGGGCTGGCTACACCTTC. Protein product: CATSEAPDRAGYTF.

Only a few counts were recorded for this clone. CDR3: CASSQDRQGGDQPQHF. The CDR3 DNA reads TGCGCCAGCAGCCAAGATCGACAGGGGGGGGATCAGCCCCAGCATTTT. This chain links TRBV4-1 with TRBJ1-5; 9 positions match TRBD1. The length of the CDR3 is 16 residues. V was clipped by 0 bases and J by 5 bases; unmatched bases: 5. CDR1 is MGHRA, CDR2 YSYEKL, per germline.

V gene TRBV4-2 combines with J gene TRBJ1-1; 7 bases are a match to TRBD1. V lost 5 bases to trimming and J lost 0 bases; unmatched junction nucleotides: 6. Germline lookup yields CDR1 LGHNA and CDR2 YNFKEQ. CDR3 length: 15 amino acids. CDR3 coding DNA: TGTGCCAGCAGCTCGGGACAGCCCATGAACACTGAAGCTTTCTTT. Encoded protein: CASSSGQPMNTEAFF.

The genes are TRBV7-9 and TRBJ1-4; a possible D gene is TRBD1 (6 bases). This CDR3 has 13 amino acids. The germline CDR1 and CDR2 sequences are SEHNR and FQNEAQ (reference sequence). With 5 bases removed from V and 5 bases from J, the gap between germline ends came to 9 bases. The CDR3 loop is CASSPGQNEKLFF. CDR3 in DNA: TGTGCCAGCAGCCCCGGACAGAATGAAAAACTGTTTTTT. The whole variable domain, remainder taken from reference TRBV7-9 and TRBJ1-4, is DTGVSQNPRHKITKRGQNVTFRCDPISEHNRLYWYRQTLGQGPEFLTYFQNEAQLEKSRLLSDRFSAERPKGSFSTLEIQRTEQGDSAMYLCASSPGQNEKLFFGSGTQLSVL.

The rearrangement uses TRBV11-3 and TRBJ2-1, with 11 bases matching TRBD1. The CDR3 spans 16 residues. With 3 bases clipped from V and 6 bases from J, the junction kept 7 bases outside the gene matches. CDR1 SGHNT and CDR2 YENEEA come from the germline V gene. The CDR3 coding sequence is TGTGCCAGCAGCTTCCAAGGGACAGGGGGGAGCAATGAGCAGTTCTTC. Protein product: CASSFQGTGGSNEQFF. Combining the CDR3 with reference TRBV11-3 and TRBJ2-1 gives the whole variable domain EAGVVQSPRYKIIEKKQPVAFWCNPISGHNTLYWYLQNLGQGPELLIRYENEEAVDDSQLPKDRFSAERLKGVDSTLKIQPAELGDSAVYLCASSFQGTGGSNEQFFGPGTRLTVL.

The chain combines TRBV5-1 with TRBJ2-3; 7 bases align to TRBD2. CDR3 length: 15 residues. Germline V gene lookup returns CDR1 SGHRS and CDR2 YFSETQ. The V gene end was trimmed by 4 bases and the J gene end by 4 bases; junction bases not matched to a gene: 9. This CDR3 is CASSRESLAADTQYF. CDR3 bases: TGCGCCAGCAGCCGTGAGAGCCTAGCGGCAGATACGCAGTATTTT.

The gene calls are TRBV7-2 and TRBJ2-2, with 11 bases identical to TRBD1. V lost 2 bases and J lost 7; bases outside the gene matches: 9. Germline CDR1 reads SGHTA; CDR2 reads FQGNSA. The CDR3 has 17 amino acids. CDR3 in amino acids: CASSLTGQGARDGELFF. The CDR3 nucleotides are TGTGCCAGCAGCTTAACTGGACAGGGGGCGCGGGACGGGGAGCTGTTTTTT. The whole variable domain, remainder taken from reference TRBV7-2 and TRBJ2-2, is GAGVSQSPSNKVTEKGKDVELRCDPISGHTALYWYRQSLGQGLEFLIYFQGNSAPDKSGLPSDRFSAERTGGSVSTLTIQRTQQEDSAVYLCASSLTGQGARDGELFFGEGSRLTVL.

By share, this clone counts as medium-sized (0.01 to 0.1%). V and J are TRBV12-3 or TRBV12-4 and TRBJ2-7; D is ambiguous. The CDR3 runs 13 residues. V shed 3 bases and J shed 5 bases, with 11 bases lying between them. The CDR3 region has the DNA TGTGCCAGCAGTTTGGGCAGTGGCCACGAGCAGTACTTC. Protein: CASSLGSGHEQYF.

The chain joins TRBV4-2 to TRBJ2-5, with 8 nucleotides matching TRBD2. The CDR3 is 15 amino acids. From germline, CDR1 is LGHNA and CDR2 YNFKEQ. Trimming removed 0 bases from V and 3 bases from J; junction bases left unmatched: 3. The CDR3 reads CASSQERSGEETQYF. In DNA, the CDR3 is TGTGCCAGCAGCCAAGAACGTAGCGGGGAAGAGACCCAGTACTTC.

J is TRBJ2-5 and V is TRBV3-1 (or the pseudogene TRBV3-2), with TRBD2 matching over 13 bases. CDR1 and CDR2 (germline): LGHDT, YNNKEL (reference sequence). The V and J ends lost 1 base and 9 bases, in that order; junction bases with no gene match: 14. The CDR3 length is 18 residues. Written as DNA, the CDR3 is TGTGCCAGCAGCCAAGTGGCCCGACTAGCGGGGGGCTCCAGTGCCCAGTACTTC. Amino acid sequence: CASSQVARLAGGSSAQYF.

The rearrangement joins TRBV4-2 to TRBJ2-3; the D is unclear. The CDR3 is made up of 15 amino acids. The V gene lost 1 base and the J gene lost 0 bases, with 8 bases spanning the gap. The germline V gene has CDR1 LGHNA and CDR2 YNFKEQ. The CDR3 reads CASSQVVSSTDTQYF. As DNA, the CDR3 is TGTGCCAGCAGCCAAGTCGTCAGTAGCACAGATACGCAGTATTTT.

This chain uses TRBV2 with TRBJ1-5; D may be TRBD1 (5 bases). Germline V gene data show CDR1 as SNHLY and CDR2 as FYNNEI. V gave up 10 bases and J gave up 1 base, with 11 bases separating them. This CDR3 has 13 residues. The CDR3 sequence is CATSGGSNQPQHF. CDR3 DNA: TGTGCCACAAGCGGGGGGAGCAATCAGCCCCAGCATTTT. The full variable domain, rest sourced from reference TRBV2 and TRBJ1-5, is EPEVTQTPSHQVTQMGQEVILRCVPISNHLYFYWYRQILGQKVEFLVSFYNNEISEKSEIFDDQFSVERPDGSNFTLKIRSTKLEDSAMYFCATSGGSNQPQHFGDGTRLSIL.

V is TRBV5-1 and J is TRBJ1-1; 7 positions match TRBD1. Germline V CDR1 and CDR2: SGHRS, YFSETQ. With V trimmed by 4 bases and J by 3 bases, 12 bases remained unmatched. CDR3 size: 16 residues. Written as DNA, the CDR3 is TGCGCCAGCAGCCCGAGGGACAGATCCGTTTACACTGAAGCTTTCTTT. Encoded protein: CASSPRDRSVYTEAFF.

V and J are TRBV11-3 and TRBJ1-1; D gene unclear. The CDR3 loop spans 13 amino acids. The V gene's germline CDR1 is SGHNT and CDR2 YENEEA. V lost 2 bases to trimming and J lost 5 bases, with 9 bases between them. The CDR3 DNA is TGTGCCAGCAGCTTAATCCCCGAGACTGAAGCTTTCTTT. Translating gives CASSLIPETEAFF.

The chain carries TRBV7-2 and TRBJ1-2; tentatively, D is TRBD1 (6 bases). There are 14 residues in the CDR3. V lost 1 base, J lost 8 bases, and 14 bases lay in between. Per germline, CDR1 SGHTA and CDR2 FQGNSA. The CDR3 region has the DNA TGTGCCAGCAGCTTAGACGGGCAGGGGCGGGGCTACACCTTC. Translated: CASSLDGQGRGYTF.

This CDR3 reads CASSQDLAGVIDTQYF. As DNA, the CDR3 is TGTGCCAGCAGCCAAGATCTGGCGGGAGTGATAGATACGCAGTATTTT. The chain is built from TRBV4-2 and TRBJ2-3, with TRBD2 matching over 7 bases. Per germline, CDR1 LGHNA and CDR2 YNFKEQ. This CDR3 spans 16 amino acids. V was pared by 0 bases and J by 5 bases, with 8 bases of the junction left unmatched.